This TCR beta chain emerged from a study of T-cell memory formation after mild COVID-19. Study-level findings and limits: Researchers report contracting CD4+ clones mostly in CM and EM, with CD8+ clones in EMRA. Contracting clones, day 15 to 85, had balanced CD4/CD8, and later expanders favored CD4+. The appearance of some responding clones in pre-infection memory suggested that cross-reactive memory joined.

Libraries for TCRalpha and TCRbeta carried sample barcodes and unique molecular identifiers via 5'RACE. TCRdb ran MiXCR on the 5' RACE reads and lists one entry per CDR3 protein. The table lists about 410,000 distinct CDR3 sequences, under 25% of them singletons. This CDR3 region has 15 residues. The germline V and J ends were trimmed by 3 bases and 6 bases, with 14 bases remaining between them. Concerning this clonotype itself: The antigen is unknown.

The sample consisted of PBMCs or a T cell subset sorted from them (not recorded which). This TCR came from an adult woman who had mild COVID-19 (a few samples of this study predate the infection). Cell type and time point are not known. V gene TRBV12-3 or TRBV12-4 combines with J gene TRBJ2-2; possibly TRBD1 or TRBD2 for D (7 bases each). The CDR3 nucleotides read TGTGCCAGCAGTTTGGGAGGGGGCGAGGCCGGGGAGCTGTTTTTT. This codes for CASSLGGGEAGELFF.